The clone carrying this T cell receptor (beta chain) occurred many times. The antigen remains undetermined. The data derive from a study of spatial heterogeneity in lung cancer. Overall study findings and caveats: In tumors, expanded intratumoral alpha and beta TCR counts tracked mutation counts.

Germline-derived CDR1 and CDR2 are DFQATT and SNEGSKA (reference sequence). V lost 3 bases and J 7 bases, leaving 21 bases between the germline ends. CDR3 size: 16 residues. Time point denoted: sample taken at primary tumor resection. TCRdb fed the 5' RACE reads into MiXCR, producing one record per CDR3 protein. The sample lists tens of thousands of distinct CDR3 sequences, approximately 4.3% seen once, with 9.9% in the top ten. The receptor's source is a male donor with early-stage non-small cell lung cancer. The starting material was lung tumor tissue, obtained at surgery. The chain recombines TRBV20-1 with TRBJ2-2, with a possible D match to TRBD2 (5 bases). CDR3 DNA: TGCAGTGCTAGTGGACGGTTTCGGGCCGAGGGCGGGGAGCTGTTTTTT. This encodes CSASGRFRAEGGELFF.